This entry concerns a single T cell receptor (beta chain). Between about 17 and 34 mg of unsorted bulk tissue served as the source from which RNA and DNA were co-extracted. This sample is part of a study of tumor-infiltrating lymphocytes in primary liver carcinoma. Study background: Patients comprised men and women whose ages fell between 30 and 69 years.

The CDR3 covers 15 residues. V dropped 6 bases and J dropped 4; count of bases not matched to a gene: 7. The germline V gene encodes CDR1 SNHLY and CDR2 FYNNEI. Starting from 400 to 500 ng of total RNA, TCR beta cDNA was produced with a primer in the constant region. A slightly modified ARM-PCR protocol with three nested multiplex PCR rounds produced these TCR beta libraries. A C-beta reverse primer was combined with TRBV1-TRBV30 forward primers in the first two PCR rounds, and each round had around 11 cycles. A single record per CDR3 protein comes from TCRdb applying MiXCR to the multiplex PCR reads. Here the sample spans around 99,000 distinct CDR3 sequences, around 68% being singletons.

The origin of this receptor is a man aged 35-49 years with primary liver carcinoma and hepatitis B virus infection. The chain recombines TRBV2 with TRBJ1-5; 9 bases are shared with TRBD1. Sequenced input: tumor-adjacent normal liver tissue. For the CDR3, the DNA is TGTGCCAGCAGGGGCAGGACAGGGGAGAATCAGCCCCAGCATTTT. This gives the protein CASRGRTGENQPQHF.